The sequence of this T cell receptor (beta chain) was determined in a study of blood T cell repertoires in COVID-19. Across the study: T cells, B-cell-depleted T cells, or PBMCs supplied cDNA or gDNA.

Data came from immunoSEQ multiplex PCR; TCRdb stores just in-frame clones and leaves some out. The data show 120,000 or so clones, approximately 80% seen once. This clone was seen more than once but under ten times. There are 15 residues in the CDR3. The chain employs TRBV21-1 and TRBJ2-1; the table gives TRBD1 as D, unverified against the DNA. TRBV21-1 is designated a pseudogene. This TCR was sampled from a woman aged 70-85 years with acute or convalescent COVID-19. Sequencing was carried out using peripheral blood. The CDR3 DNA is TGTGCCAGCAGCACCGACAGGGGGTATCACAATGAGCAGTTCTTC. Protein sequence: CASSTDRGYHNEQFF.